This T cell receptor (beta chain) emerged from a study of blood T cell repertoires in COVID-19. The assay was immunoSEQ multiplex PCR, and TCRdb's table has in-frame clones only and misses some. Of hundreds of thousands of clones in the sample, approximately 88% were seen once. Germline V gene lookup returns CDR1 LGHDT and CDR2 YNNKEL (reference sequence). The CDR3 is 15 amino acids. After removal of 6 bases from V and 4 bases from J, the junction contained 3 bases not matched to a gene. The V gene is TRBV3-1 (or the pseudogene TRBV3-2), the J gene TRBJ2-1, with 13 bases matching TRBD2. The source material was PBMCs or T cells enriched from blood (not recorded which). The sequence derives from a woman aged 40 to 50 with acute COVID-19. This chain's CDR3 is CASRLAGGSYNEQFF. The CDR3 nucleotides are TGTGCCAGCAGACTAGCGGGGGGGTCTTACAATGAGCAGTTCTTC.